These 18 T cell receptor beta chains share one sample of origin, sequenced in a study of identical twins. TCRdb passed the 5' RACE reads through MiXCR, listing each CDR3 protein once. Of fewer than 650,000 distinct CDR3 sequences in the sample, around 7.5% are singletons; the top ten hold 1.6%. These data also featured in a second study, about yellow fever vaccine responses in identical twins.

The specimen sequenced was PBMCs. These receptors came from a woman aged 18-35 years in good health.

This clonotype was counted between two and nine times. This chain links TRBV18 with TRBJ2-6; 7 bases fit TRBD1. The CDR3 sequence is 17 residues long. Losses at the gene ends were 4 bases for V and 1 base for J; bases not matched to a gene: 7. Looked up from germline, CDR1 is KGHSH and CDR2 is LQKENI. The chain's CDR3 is CASSRGQQGSGANVLTF. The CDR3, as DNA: TGTGCCAGCTCACGAGGTCAACAGGGGTCTGGGGCCAACGTCCTGACTTTC.

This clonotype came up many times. CDR3 coding DNA: TGTGCCAGCAGCCAAGACGGAGCGGGAGGGTACTACATTGAGCAGTACTTC. As protein: CASSQDGAGGYYIEQYF. The genes are TRBV14 and TRBJ2-7, with 10 bases fitting TRBD2. Germline lookup yields CDR1 SGHDN and CDR2 FVKESK. Trimming cost V 0 bases and J 7 bases; bases outside gene matches: 12. This CDR3 has 17 amino acids.

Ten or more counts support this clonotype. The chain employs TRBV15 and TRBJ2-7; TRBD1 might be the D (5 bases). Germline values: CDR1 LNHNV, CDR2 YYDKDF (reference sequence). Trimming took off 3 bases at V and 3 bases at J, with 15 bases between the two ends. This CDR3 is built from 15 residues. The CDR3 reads CATSSAPDKDYEQYV. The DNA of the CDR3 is TGTGCCACCAGCAGTGCTCCGGACAAGGACTACGAGCAGTACGTC.

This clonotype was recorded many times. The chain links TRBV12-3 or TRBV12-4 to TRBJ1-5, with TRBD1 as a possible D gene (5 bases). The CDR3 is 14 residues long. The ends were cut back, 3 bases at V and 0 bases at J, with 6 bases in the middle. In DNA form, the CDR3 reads TGTGCCAGCAGTTTTAGGGGTAGCAATCAGCCCCAGCATTTT. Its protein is CASSFRGSNQPQHF.

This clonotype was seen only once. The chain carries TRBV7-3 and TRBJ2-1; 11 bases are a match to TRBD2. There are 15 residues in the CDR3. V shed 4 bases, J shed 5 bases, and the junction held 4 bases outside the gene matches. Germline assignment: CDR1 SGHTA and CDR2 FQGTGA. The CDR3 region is CASSSPLAGDNEQFF. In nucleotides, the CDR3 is TGTGCCAGCAGCTCACCACTAGCGGGAGACAATGAGCAGTTCTTC. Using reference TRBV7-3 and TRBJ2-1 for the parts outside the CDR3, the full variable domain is GAGVSQTPSNKVTEKGKYVELRCDPISGHTALYWYRQSLGQGPEFLIYFQGTGAADDSGLPNDRFFAVRPEGSVSTLKIQRTERGDSAVYLCASSSPLAGDNEQFFGPGTRLTVL.

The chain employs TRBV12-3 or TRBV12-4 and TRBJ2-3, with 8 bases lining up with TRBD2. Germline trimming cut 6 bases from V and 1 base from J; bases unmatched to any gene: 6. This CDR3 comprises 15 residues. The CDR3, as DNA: TGTGCCAGCAGCCCTGTGCGGGGGGGCACAGATACGCAGTATTTT. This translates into CASSPVRGGTDTQYF.

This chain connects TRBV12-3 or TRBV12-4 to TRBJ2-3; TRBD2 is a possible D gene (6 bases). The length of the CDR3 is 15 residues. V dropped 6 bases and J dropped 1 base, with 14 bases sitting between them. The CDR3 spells CASSPASGRTDTQYF. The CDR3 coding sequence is TGTGCCAGCAGCCCAGCCAGCGGGCGCACAGATACGCAGTATTTT.

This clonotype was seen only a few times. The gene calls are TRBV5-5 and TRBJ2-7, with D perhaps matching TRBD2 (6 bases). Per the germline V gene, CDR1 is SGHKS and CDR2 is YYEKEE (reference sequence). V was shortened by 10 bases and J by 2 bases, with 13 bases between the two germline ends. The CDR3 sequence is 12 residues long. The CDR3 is CAAGRDTYEQYF. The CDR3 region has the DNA TGTGCCGCGGGACGCGACACCTACGAGCAGTACTTC.

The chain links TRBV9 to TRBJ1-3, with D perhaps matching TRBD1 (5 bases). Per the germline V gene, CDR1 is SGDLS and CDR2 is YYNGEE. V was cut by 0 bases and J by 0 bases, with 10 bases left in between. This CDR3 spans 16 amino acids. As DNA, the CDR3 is TGTGCCAGCAGCGTAGCCCAGGGTTTCTCTGGAAACACCATATATTTT. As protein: CASSVAQGFSGNTIYF.

CDR3 nucleotide sequence: TGCGCCAGCAGCCAGGGGCAAGCGGGAGCCCCAGATACGCAGTATTTT. Its translation is CASSQGQAGAPDTQYF. This chain links TRBV5-1 with TRBJ2-3, with 8 bases that match TRBD2. J lost 4 bases, V lost 4 bases, and 11 bases had no gene match. Per the germline V gene, CDR1 is SGHRS and CDR2 is YFSETQ. The CDR3 spans 16 residues.

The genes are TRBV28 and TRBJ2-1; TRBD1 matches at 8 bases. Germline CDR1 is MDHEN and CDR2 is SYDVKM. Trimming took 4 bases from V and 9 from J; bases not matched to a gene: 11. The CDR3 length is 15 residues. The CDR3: CASSSNPRTGIEQFF. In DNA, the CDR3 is TGTGCCAGCAGTTCTAACCCCAGGACAGGGATTGAGCAGTTCTTC.

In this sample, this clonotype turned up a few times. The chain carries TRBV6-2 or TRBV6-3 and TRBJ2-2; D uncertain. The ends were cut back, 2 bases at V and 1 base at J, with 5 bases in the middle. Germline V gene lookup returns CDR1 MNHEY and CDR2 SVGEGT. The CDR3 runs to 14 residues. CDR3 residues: CASSYAVNTGELFF. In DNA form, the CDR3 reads TGTGCCAGCAGTTACGCCGTGAACACCGGGGAGCTGTTTTTT.

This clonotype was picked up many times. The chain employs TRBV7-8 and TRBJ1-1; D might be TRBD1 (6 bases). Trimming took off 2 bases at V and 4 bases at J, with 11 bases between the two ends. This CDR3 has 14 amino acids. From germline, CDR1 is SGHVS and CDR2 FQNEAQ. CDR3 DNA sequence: TGTGCCAGCAGCTTATTGCAGGGGACCACTGAAGCTTTCTTT. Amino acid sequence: CASSLLQGTTEAFF.

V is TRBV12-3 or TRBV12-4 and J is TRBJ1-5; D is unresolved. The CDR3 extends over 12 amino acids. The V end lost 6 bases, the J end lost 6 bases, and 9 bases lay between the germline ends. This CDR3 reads CASRFAAQPQHF. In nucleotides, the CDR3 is TGTGCCAGCAGGTTCGCAGCTCAGCCCCAGCATTTT.

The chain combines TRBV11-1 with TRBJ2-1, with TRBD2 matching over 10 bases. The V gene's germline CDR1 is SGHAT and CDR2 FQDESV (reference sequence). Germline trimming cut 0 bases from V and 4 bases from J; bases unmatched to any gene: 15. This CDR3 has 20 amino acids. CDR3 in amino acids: CASSLAHGGVTSGLYNEQFF. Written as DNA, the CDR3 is TGTGCCAGCAGCTTAGCGCACGGTGGTGTGACTAGCGGGCTGTACAATGAGCAGTTCTTC.

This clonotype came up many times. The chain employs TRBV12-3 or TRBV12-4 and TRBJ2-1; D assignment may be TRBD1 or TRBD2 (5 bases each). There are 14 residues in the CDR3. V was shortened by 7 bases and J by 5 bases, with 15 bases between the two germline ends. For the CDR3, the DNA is TGTGCCAGCAACTCGGGACCACTAAACAATGAGCAGTTCTTC. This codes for CASNSGPLNNEQFF.

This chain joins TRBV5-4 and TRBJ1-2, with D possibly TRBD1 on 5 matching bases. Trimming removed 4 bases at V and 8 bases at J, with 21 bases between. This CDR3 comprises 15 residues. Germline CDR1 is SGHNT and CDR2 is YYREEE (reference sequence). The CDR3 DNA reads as TGTGCCAGCAGCACCCCGGGCTGGGGCCTAGAAGGCTACACCTTC. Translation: CASSTPGWGLEGYTF.

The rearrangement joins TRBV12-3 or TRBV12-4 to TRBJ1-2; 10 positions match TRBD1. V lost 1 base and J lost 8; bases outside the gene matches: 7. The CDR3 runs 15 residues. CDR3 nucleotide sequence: TGTGCCAGCAGTTTAGGGAACGACAGGGGGCGAGGCTACACCTTC. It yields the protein CASSLGNDRGRGYTF.